This T cell receptor (beta chain) originates from a study of OX40 agonist ivuxolimab in advanced cancers. Clones were read by immunoSEQ multiplex PCR, and TCRdb kept only the in-frame ones, dropping some. The data show about 45,000 clones, roughly 90% seen once. This clone was observed once. Its antigen is undetermined. The length of the CDR3 is 15 residues. CDR1 is KGHSH and CDR2 is LQKENI in the germline V gene. J was trimmed by 2 bases and V by 0 bases; bases with no gene match: 3. Study findings and constraints: Both CD4+ and CD8+ T cell populations in blood had undergone clonal expansion by week 6 at 0.1 to 3.0 mg/kg. The authors also found low normalized T-cell clonal expansion in some nonresponders.

The origin of this receptor is an adult with an advanced solid tumor such as melanoma, head and neck, liver or kidney cancer. The material sequenced was CD4+ or CD8+ T cells sorted from blood, taken in a trial of the OX40 agonist ivuxolimab. This chain uses TRBV18 with TRBJ2-5, with TRBD1 matching over 7 bases. In nucleotides, the CDR3 is TGTGCCAGCTCACCACCGGGACAGCCTCAAGAGACCCAGTACTTC. Protein: CASSPPGQPQETQYF.